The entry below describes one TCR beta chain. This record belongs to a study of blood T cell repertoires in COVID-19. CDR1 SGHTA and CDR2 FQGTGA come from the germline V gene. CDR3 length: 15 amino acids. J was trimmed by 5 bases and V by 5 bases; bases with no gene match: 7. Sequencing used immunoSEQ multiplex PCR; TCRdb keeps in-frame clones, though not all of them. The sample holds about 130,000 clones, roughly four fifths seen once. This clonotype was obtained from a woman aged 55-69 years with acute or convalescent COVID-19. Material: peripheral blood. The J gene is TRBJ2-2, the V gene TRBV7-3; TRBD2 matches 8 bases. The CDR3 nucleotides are TGTGCCAGCAGCCTGGGGCGGGGGGATACCGGGGAGCTGTTTTTT. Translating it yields CASSLGRGDTGELFF.